A selection of T cell receptor beta chains follows, all from one sample in a study of blood T cell repertoires in COVID-19. TCRdb keeps only in-frame clones here, not all; method: immunoSEQ multiplex PCR. The data contain fewer than 500,000 clones, about 90% of them singletons. The source material was PBMCs or T cells enriched from blood (not recorded which). The receptors come from a woman under 30 with acute COVID-19. Each CDR3 is given with its conserved first and last residue. D genes are given only for firm matches. A clone size is listed for some rows: how often the clone was seen (once, few, many), or a class if it is expanded.

CDR3,DNA,D,V,size,J
CASSVRDRSTGELFF,TGTGCCAGCAGCGTCCGGGACAGGTCCACCGGGGAGCTGTTTTTT,TRBD1,TRBV9,NA,TRBJ2-2
CASSLDTGAQYF,TGTGCCAGCAGCTTAGACACAGGGGCGCAGTATTTT,TRBD1,TRBV7-2,NA,TRBJ2-3
CATSAVGAGNTIYF,TGTGCCACCAGTGCCGTTGGTGCGGGAAACACCATATATTTT,NA,TRBV24-1,NA,TRBJ1-3
CASRSGTSGSYEQYF,TGTGCCAGCAGATCCGGGACTAGCGGGTCCTACGAGCAGTACTTC,TRBD2,TRBV6-6,NA,TRBJ2-7
CASSSQGWNGYTF,TGTGCCAGCAGTTCTCAGGGGTGGAATGGCTACACCTTC,NA,TRBV2,NA,TRBJ1-2
CASSLSRGTGEQDGYTF,TGTGCCAGCAGCTTATCTCGAGGGACAGGGGAACAGGATGGCTACACCTTC,TRBD1,TRBV11-2,NA,TRBJ1-2
CASSTTRGGTGDGYTF,TGTGCCAGCAGCACTACCCGAGGCGGGACAGGGGATGGCTACACCTTC,TRBD1,TRBV7-8,few,TRBJ1-2
CASSKRQPASGVLHEQYF,TGCGCCAGCAGCAAACGACAGCCTGCTAGCGGGGTATTACACGAGCAGTACTTC,TRBD2,TRBV5-1,NA,TRBJ2-7
CSVDDRGQAYYGYTF,TGCAGCGTTGACGACCGAGGACAGGCTTACTATGGCTACACCTTC,TRBD1,TRBV29-1,once,TRBJ1-2
CASRKGGYNEKLFF,TGTGCCAGTAGAAAAGGCGGCTACAATGAAAAACTGTTTTTT,NA,TRBV19,NA,TRBJ1-4
CATSRDRGLPYEQYF,TGTGCCACCAGCAGAGACAGGGGGCTTCCCTACGAGCAGTACTTC,TRBD1,TRBV15,NA,TRBJ2-7
CASSLVTGGVEQYF,TGTGCCAGCAGCTTAGTTACGGGGGGGGTCGAGCAGTACTTC,TRBD2,TRBV7-8,NA,TRBJ2-7
CASSTQTGATRNEQFF,TGTGCCAGCAGCACCCAAACAGGGGCGACCAGAAATGAGCAGTTCTTC,TRBD1,TRBV7-9,NA,TRBJ2-1
CASSQDRLGSSYNSPLHF,TGCGCCAGCAGCCAAGATCGGTTGGGGAGCTCCTATAATTCACCCCTCCACTTT,NA,TRBV4-3,NA,TRBJ1-6
CASSLSGTNEKLFF,TGTGCCAGCAGTTTATCCGGAACTAATGAAAAACTGTTTTTT,NA,TRBV25-1,NA,TRBJ1-4
CASSLTSGRYEQYF,TGTGCCAGCAGCTTGACTAGCGGTCGCTACGAGCAGTACTTC,TRBD2,TRBV5-5,NA,TRBJ2-7